A single sample gave rise to the 19 T cell receptor beta chains below, sequenced in a study of shared clonotypes between healthy human individuals. Some clones are missing from TCRdb's copy, which holds only in-frame ones; the method was immunoSEQ multiplex PCR. The sample contains about 450,000 clones, around 80% of which appear only once. The sample consisted of PBMCs. Receptors were obtained from a woman between 40 and 50 years old in good health. Some clones in this sample may be carry-over from other donors' samples.

The chain combines TRBV12-1 with TRBJ2-7; the D call TRBD1 from the table was never checked on the DNA. TRBV12-1 is a recognized pseudogene. CDR3 length: 16 amino acids. The CDR3 sequence: CASSSNNGQVGYEQYF. The CDR3 region has the DNA TGTGCCAGCAGCTCGAACAACGGACAGGTTGGGTACGAGCAGTACTTC.

Only one count was recorded for this clone. V is TRBV19 and J is TRBJ2-7; 8 bases are a match to TRBD1. The germline CDR1 and CDR2 sequences are LNHDA and SQIVND (reference sequence). The CDR3 has 14 residues. The trim removed 1 base at V and 4 bases at J, leaving 3 bases unmatched. The CDR3 nucleotides read TGTGCCAGTAGTATAGGGACAGGGCCGTACGAGCAGTACTTC. Its translation is CASSIGTGPYEQYF. The entire variable domain, with the rest obtained from reference TRBV19 and TRBJ2-7, is as follows: DGGITQSPKYLFRKEGQNVTLSCEQNLNHDAMYWYRQDPGQGLRLIYYSQIVNDFQKGDIAEGYSVSREKKESFPLTVTSAQKNPTAFYLCASSIGTGPYEQYFGPGTRLTVT.

The chain links TRBV28 to TRBJ2-1; TRBD2 matches 12 bases. Trimming removed 3 bases from V and 3 bases from J; junction bases left unmatched: 3. The germline V gene has CDR1 MDHEN and CDR2 SYDVKM. There are 16 residues in the CDR3. The CDR3 bases are TGTGCCAGCAGTTTGGGGACTAGCGGGCGCTACAATGAGCAGTTCTTC. Protein product: CASSLGTSGRYNEQFF.

V and J are TRBV7-9 and TRBJ2-1, with 10 bases aligning to TRBD2. V trimming: 2 bases; J trimming: 8 bases; junction bases outside the gene matches: 6. Per the germline V gene, CDR1 is SEHNR and CDR2 is FQNEAQ (reference sequence). The CDR3 length is 15 residues. DNA for the CDR3: TGTGCCAGCAGCTTATCTAGCGGGAGCTTAGATGAGCAGTTCTTC. It translates to CASSLSSGSLDEQFF.

The chain employs TRBV19 and TRBJ2-6; D is unresolved. The CDR3 consists of 14 residues. The germline gives CDR1 LNHDA, CDR2 SQIVND (reference sequence). The V end was cut by 8 bases, the J end by 3 bases, with 11 bases between. The CDR3 DNA is TGTGCCAGTGACTTGGGTAATGGGGCCAACGTCCTGACTTTC. Translating gives CASDLGNGANVLTF.

The chain joins TRBV28 to TRBJ1-1, with 7 positions matching TRBD1. The CDR3 spans 13 residues. V lost 6 bases, J lost 5 bases, and 6 bases stayed unmatched. Germline V gives CDR1 MDHEN, CDR2 SYDVKM. CDR3 residues: CASRETGRTEAFF. The CDR3 coding sequence is TGTGCCAGCAGGGAGACAGGGAGGACTGAAGCTTTCTTT.

This chain uses TRBV19 with TRBJ2-3; 7 nucleotides agree with TRBD2. V dropped 6 bases and J dropped 4; count of bases not matched to a gene: 7. The CDR3 extends over 14 amino acids. Germline lookup yields CDR1 LNHDA and CDR2 SQIVND (reference sequence). CDR3 sequence reads: CASRDGGRSDTQYF. Here the CDR3 DNA reads TGTGCCAGTAGGGACGGCGGGAGATCAGATACGCAGTATTTT. The variable domain in full, completed from reference TRBV19 and TRBJ2-3, reads DGGITQSPKYLFRKEGQNVTLSCEQNLNHDAMYWYRQDPGQGLRLIYYSQIVNDFQKGDIAEGYSVSREKKESFPLTVTSAQKNPTAFYLCASRDGGRSDTQYFGPGTRLTVL.

The chain combines TRBV11-3 with TRBJ2-5; D perhaps matches TRBD2 (6 bases). This CDR3 contains 15 residues. Germline V gene sequence: CDR1 SGHNT, CDR2 YENEEA. Trimming shortened V by 1 base and J by 1 base, and 10 bases separated the two germline ends. The CDR3 region has the DNA TGTGCCAGCAGCTTAGTGGCGGGGCCCCAAGAGACCCAGTACTTC. This translates into CASSLVAGPQETQYF.

The J gene is TRBJ2-1, the V gene TRBV7-2, with TRBD2 identical over 7 bases. The CDR3 has 13 residues. CDR1 and CDR2 from the germline V gene are SGHTA and FQGNSA. The ends lost 4 bases at V and 7 bases at J; junction bases unmatched: 4. DNA of the CDR3: TGTGCCAGCAGCTGGACTAGAATGAATGAGCAGTTCTTC. Its translation: CASSWTRMNEQFF.

The chain joins TRBV7-9 to TRBJ1-4; no clear D. Trimming removed 5 bases at V and 6 bases at J, with 13 bases between. CDR3 size: 14 residues. The germline gives CDR1 SEHNR, CDR2 FQNEAQ (reference sequence). CDR3 coding DNA: TGTGCCAGCAGCCCGACACTCGGGGATGAAAAACTGTTTTTT. Translating it yields CASSPTLGDEKLFF.

CDR3 in DNA: TGCAGCGTTGGTCGACAGGGGTATAGCACAGATACGCAGTATTTT. Translation gives CSVGRQGYSTDTQYF. The chain is built from TRBV29-1 and TRBJ2-3; the match to TRBD1 covers 8 bases. The CDR3 extends over 15 amino acids. V lost 4 bases to trimming and J lost 0 bases; unmatched junction nucleotides: 6. Germline assignment: CDR1 SQVTM and CDR2 ANQGSEA.

The chain links TRBV11-3 to TRBJ2-7; TRBD2 matches at 11 bases. Germline CDR1 SGHNT, CDR2 YENEEA. V gave up 7 bases and J gave up 3 bases; unmatched junction bases: 5. The CDR3 loop spans 14 amino acids. The CDR3 coding sequence is TGTGCCAGCAAGGAGACTAGCGGGAACTACGAGCAGTACTTC. It encodes CASKETSGNYEQYF.

V is TRBV4-1 and J is TRBJ2-1; 14 nucleotides agree with TRBD2. CDR1 is MGHRA and CDR2 is YSYEKL in the germline V gene. Trimming cost V 4 bases and J 2 bases; bases outside gene matches: 10. The CDR3 consists of 19 residues. The CDR3 DNA sequence: TGCGCCAGCAGCCCCCGGACTAGCGGGAGGAATGGCGCCTACAATGAGCAGTTCTTC. Translation gives CASSPRTSGRNGAYNEQFF.

On this clone: Different DNA sequences within this sample yield the same CDR3. This rearrangement joins TRBV10-3 to TRBJ2-7, with no clear D. Germline assignment: CDR1 ENHRY and CDR2 SYGVKD. The CDR3 length is 11 residues. Trimming left V 3 bases short and J 6 bases short, with 6 bases between. The CDR3 sequence: CAISELTEQYF. Written as DNA, the CDR3 is TGTGCCATCAGTGAACTGACCGAGCAGTACTTC.

This clone has just one count. V gene TRBV6-6 combines with J gene TRBJ2-5; no firm D call. The CDR3 loop spans 13 amino acids. Germline V gene sequence: CDR1 MNHNY, CDR2 SVGAGI (reference sequence). The V end was cut by 2 bases, the J end by 1 base, with 5 bases between. CDR3 in amino acids: CASSYQAQETQYF. In DNA form, the CDR3 reads TGTGCCAGCAGTTACCAGGCCCAAGAGACCCAGTACTTC.

This chain connects TRBV27 to TRBJ1-2; unclear D gene. The CDR3 is 12 amino acids. Looked up from germline, CDR1 is MNHEY and CDR2 is SMNVEV (reference sequence). Deletions cut 4 bases from V and 8 bases from J, with 11 bases between. The CDR3, as DNA: TGTGCCAGCAGTTCCTCCGAGGGCGGCTACACCTTC. Translating gives CASSSSEGGYTF.

The chain links TRBV2 to TRBJ1-2, with 8 bases lining up with TRBD1. The CDR3 sequence is 13 residues long. Germline-derived CDR1 and CDR2 are SNHLY and FYNNEI. After removal of 6 bases from V and 7 bases from J, the junction contained 7 bases not matched to a gene. The CDR3 DNA reads TGTGCCAGCAGCACCAGGGGGCTAGGTGGCTACACCTTC. As protein: CASSTRGLGGYTF.

The chain carries TRBV2 and TRBJ1-2, with D unresolved. Germline V gives CDR1 SNHLY, CDR2 FYNNEI. The CDR3 is 10 amino acids. V was trimmed by 6 bases and J by 2 bases, leaving 1 base between them. CDR3 DNA sequence: TGTGCCAGCAGGAACTATGGCTACACCTTC. Its translation is CASRNYGYTF. The complete variable domain, with remaining parts taken from reference TRBV2 and TRBJ1-2, reads EPEVTQTPSHQVTQMGQEVILRCVPISNHLYFYWYRQILGQKVEFLVSFYNNEISEKSEIFDDQFSVERPDGSNFTLKIRSTKLEDSAMYFCASRNYGYTFGSGTRLTVV.

V and J are TRBV27 and TRBJ2-1; unclear D gene. Trimming pared 4 bases from V and 0 bases from J, leaving 13 bases between. The germline V gene encodes CDR1 MNHEY and CDR2 SMNVEV (reference sequence). CDR3 size: 16 residues. CDR3 sequence (DNA): TGTGCCAGCAGTTCAGCACTTACGTTCTCCTACAATGAGCAGTTCTTC. Its translation: CASSSALTFSYNEQFF.